This T cell receptor (beta chain) was identified in a study of blood T cell repertoires in COVID-19. Study summary: There were acute and convalescent COVID-19 samples, and they came from the United States, Italy and Spain.

In the original workflow: The assay estimated nucleated cells by amplifying reference gene primers. This table comes from immunoSEQ multiplex PCR, and its TCRdb copy is limited to in-frame clones, with some not included. V, J and clone size were drawn from that table, and D and trimming were deduced from the DNA. The sample holds roughly 100,000 clones, about nine tenths seen once. Germline-derived CDR1 and CDR2 are SEHNR and FQNEAQ (reference sequence). The V and J ends lost 4 bases and 7 bases respectively, with 8 bases between them. The CDR3 has 12 residues. Sequencing was carried out using peripheral blood. The chain joins TRBV7-9 to TRBJ1-3, with a weak D call TRBD1 (5 bases). The receptor's source is a woman between 65 and 79 years old with acute or convalescent COVID-19. CDR3 residues: CASSSGWNTIYF. CDR3 nucleotide sequence: TGTGCCAGCAGCTCAGGGTGGAACACCATATATTTT.